This T cell receptor beta chain comes out of a study of blood T cell repertoires in COVID-19. Using immunoSEQ multiplex PCR, the repertoire was profiled, and TCRdb retains in-frame clones only, with some absent. The sample has over 300,000 clones; 86% are singletons. This CDR3 has 15 amino acids. The J gene is TRBJ2-7, the V gene TRBV21-1; the table's D call, TRBD1, has no DNA check behind it. TRBV21-1 is a known pseudogene. The sequenced sample consisted of peripheral blood. This sequence originates from a woman between 45 and 65 years old with acute or convalescent COVID-19. CDR3 sequence (DNA): TGTGCCAGCAGCAAAGGCGGGGACAGCTCCTACGAGCAGTACTTC. It specifies CASSKGGDSSYEQYF.